In this sample, the clone carrying this TCR beta chain turned up many times. Antigen unknown. The source of the sample is a study of T cells in Graves' hyperthyroidism and ophthalmopathy. Study context: The authors collected peripheral blood at initial diagnosis, before any treatment. Study results and caveats: Clonotypes that were expanded in thyroid above 0.001 mostly appeared in blood too. Ophthalmopathy was identified by the model a median approximately six months ahead of onset.

The source material, RNA transcripts, was used to amplify TCR beta CDR3 regions. The primer set for the first-round RT-PCR of the TCR CDR3 was HTBI. TCRdb re-analysed the multiplex PCR reads in MiXCR, keeping a single row per CDR3 protein. Here the sample spans hundreds of thousands of distinct CDR3 sequences, less than 20% being singletons. Uncontrolled infection, other autoimmune disease, pregnancy or lactation excluded patients. V was clipped by 6 bases and J by 0 bases; unmatched bases: 17. This CDR3 has 19 residues. The germline CDR1 and CDR2 sequences are SNHLY and FYNNEI. Sequenced material: blood. The sequence came from a man between 45 and 60 years old with Graves' ophthalmopathy. The chain employs TRBV2 and TRBJ1-5, with 7 positions matching TRBD1. The CDR3 reads CASRESSRDRRYSNQPQHF. CDR3 DNA: TGTGCCAGCAGGGAATCCTCCCGGGACAGACGATATAGCAATCAGCCCCAGCATTTT.